The table lists the clone carrying this T cell receptor (beta chain) with a few counts. Its target is unknown. The protocol was immunoSEQ multiplex PCR, while the TCRdb copy is restricted to in-frame clones and leaves out a portion. Here the sample spans around 20,000 clones, 89% being singletons. This entry belongs to a study of graft-versus-host responses after intestinal transplantation. The wider study: Recipients underwent multivisceral, liver-intestinal, or isolated intestinal transplants. The whole recipient group had anti-thymocyte globulin induction followed by tacrolimus and steroids for around 3 years. Overall study results and limits: Within the allografts of patients who had graft-donor T cell macrochimerism, graft-versus-host to host-versus-graft clonal ratios were high. Among recipient marrow samples, GvH clones were found; some appeared first in ileum or blood.

The sequencing here drew on PBMCs, taken roughly 64 days after intestinal transplantation. The sequence was obtained from a human patient who received an intestinal transplant, so some T cells may come from the graft donor.

The CDR3 protein is CASSWTRSSHNEQFF. CDR3 nucleotides: TGTGCCAGCAGCTGGACTAGGTCGTCCCACAATGAGCAGTTCTTC. The chain has TRBV7-2 and TRBJ2-1, with 7 nucleotides matching TRBD2. Germline V gene data show CDR1 as SGHTA and CDR2 as FQGNSA. The CDR3 loop spans 15 amino acids. V was pared by 4 bases and J by 5 bases, with 8 bases of the junction left unmatched.